This is a list of T cell receptor beta chains from one sample in a study of early T cells in non-severe SARS-CoV-2 infection. TCRdb re-derived calls from the 5' RACE reads in MiXCR, one entry per CDR3 protein. The sample comprises approximately 89,000 distinct CDR3 sequences, 11% to 15% of which are singletons, and roughly 3% rests with the top ten. Sequencing input: whole blood. The receptors were sampled from an adult who was a healthcare worker with PCR-confirmed SARS-CoV-2 infection or an uninfected control (not recorded which). Both conserved end residues are part of each CDR3. D genes are given only for firm matches. Expanded clones are given a class, and other clones once, few, many or no size at all.

j_call clone_size d_call cdr3_length v_call cdr3_nt cdr3_aa
TRBJ1-1 NA NA 15 TRBV14 TGTGCCAGCAGCCAAGGCCGTTTCGGAAGGACTGAAGCTTTCTTT CASSQGRFGRTEAFF
TRBJ2-7 NA TRBD2 13 TRBV10-3 TGTGCCACGACGGGAGGGCCTGGGTACGAGCAGTACTTC CATTGGPGYEQYF
TRBJ2-5 NA NA 12 TRBV29-1 TGCAGCGTCCAAACGTACCAAGAGACCCAGTACTTC CSVQTYQETQYF
TRBJ1-5 few NA 15 TRBV20-1 TGCAGTGCTAGAGTTCTGGGGGGCGTTGTACAGCCCCAGCATTTT CSARVLGGVVQPQHF
TRBJ2-7 NA NA 15 TRBV11-2 TGTGCCAGCAGCTTACTGGCAGGGAATACCTACGAGCAGTACTTC CASSLLAGNTYEQYF
TRBJ2-3 NA NA 15 TRBV20-1 TGCAGTGCTCGGCCAGTTGAAGCTAGCACAGATACGCAGTATTTT CSARPVEASTDTQYF
TRBJ2-2 NA NA 12 TRBV10-3 TGTGCCATCAGCACAGACACCGGGGAGCTGTTTTTT CAISTDTGELFF
TRBJ2-4 few NA 17 TRBV2 TGTGCCAGCTCTACAGGGGGAGGGCCAGGAGCCAAAAACATTCAGTACTTC CASSTGGGPGAKNIQYF
TRBJ2-7 many TRBD2 17 TRBV13 TGTGCCAGCAGCTTTACCGGTGGGCTAGCGGGAAGGTACGAGCAGTACTTC CASSFTGGLAGRYEQYF
TRBJ2-5 few NA 16 TRBV19 TGTGCCAGTAGCCTCATAACCGGGGGGCTCCAAGAGACCCAGTACTTC CASSLITGGLQETQYF
TRBJ2-2 many NA 12 TRBV20-1 TGCAGTGCTTGGAGGAACACCGGGGAGCTGTTTTTT CSAWRNTGELFF
TRBJ1-1 NA NA 14 TRBV29-1 TGCAGCGTTGTGGCTTACGGGAGGAACACTGAAGCTTTCTTT CSVVAYGRNTEAFF
TRBJ1-5 NA NA 14 TRBV7-9 TGTGCCAGCAGCATTGGACAGACGGGTCAGCCCCAGCATTTT CASSIGQTGQPQHF
TRBJ1-5 many NA 13 TRBV6-1 TGTGCCAGCAGTGTCCAGTACAATCAGCCCCAGCATTTT CASSVQYNQPQHF
TRBJ2-7 NA TRBD1 16 TRBV30 TGTGCCTGGAGTGTAATTCCGGGACAGAGCTCCTACGAGCAGTACTTC CAWSVIPGQSSYEQYF
TRBJ2-1 many NA 16 TRBV11-2 TGTGCCAGCAGCCCACCTAGCCGGAGCATCGGCAATGAGCAGTTCTTC CASSPPSRSIGNEQFF